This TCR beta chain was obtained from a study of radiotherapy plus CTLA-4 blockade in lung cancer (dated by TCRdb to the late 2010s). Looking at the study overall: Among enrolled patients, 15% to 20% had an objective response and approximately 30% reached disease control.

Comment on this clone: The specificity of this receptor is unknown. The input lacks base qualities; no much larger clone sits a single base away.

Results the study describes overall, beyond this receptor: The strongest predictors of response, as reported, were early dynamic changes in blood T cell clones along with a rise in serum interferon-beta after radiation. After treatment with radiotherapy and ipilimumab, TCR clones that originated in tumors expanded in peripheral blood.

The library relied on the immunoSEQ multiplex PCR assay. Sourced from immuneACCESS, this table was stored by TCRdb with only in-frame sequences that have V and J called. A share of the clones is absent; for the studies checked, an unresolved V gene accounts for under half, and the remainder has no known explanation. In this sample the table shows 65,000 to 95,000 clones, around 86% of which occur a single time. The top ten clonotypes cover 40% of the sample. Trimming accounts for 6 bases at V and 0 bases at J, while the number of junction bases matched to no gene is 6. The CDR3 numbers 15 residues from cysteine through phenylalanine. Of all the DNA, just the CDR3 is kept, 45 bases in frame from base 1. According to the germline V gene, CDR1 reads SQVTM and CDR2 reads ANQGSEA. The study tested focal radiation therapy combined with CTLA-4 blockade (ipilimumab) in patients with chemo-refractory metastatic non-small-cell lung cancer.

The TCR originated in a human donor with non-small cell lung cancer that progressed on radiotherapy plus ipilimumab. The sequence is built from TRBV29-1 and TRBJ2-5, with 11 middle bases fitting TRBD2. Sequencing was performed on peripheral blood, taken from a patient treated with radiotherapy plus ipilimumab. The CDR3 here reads CSVQTSGTYQETQYF. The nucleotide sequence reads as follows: TGCAGCGTCCAGACTAGCGGGACGTACCAAGAGACCCAGTACTTC.